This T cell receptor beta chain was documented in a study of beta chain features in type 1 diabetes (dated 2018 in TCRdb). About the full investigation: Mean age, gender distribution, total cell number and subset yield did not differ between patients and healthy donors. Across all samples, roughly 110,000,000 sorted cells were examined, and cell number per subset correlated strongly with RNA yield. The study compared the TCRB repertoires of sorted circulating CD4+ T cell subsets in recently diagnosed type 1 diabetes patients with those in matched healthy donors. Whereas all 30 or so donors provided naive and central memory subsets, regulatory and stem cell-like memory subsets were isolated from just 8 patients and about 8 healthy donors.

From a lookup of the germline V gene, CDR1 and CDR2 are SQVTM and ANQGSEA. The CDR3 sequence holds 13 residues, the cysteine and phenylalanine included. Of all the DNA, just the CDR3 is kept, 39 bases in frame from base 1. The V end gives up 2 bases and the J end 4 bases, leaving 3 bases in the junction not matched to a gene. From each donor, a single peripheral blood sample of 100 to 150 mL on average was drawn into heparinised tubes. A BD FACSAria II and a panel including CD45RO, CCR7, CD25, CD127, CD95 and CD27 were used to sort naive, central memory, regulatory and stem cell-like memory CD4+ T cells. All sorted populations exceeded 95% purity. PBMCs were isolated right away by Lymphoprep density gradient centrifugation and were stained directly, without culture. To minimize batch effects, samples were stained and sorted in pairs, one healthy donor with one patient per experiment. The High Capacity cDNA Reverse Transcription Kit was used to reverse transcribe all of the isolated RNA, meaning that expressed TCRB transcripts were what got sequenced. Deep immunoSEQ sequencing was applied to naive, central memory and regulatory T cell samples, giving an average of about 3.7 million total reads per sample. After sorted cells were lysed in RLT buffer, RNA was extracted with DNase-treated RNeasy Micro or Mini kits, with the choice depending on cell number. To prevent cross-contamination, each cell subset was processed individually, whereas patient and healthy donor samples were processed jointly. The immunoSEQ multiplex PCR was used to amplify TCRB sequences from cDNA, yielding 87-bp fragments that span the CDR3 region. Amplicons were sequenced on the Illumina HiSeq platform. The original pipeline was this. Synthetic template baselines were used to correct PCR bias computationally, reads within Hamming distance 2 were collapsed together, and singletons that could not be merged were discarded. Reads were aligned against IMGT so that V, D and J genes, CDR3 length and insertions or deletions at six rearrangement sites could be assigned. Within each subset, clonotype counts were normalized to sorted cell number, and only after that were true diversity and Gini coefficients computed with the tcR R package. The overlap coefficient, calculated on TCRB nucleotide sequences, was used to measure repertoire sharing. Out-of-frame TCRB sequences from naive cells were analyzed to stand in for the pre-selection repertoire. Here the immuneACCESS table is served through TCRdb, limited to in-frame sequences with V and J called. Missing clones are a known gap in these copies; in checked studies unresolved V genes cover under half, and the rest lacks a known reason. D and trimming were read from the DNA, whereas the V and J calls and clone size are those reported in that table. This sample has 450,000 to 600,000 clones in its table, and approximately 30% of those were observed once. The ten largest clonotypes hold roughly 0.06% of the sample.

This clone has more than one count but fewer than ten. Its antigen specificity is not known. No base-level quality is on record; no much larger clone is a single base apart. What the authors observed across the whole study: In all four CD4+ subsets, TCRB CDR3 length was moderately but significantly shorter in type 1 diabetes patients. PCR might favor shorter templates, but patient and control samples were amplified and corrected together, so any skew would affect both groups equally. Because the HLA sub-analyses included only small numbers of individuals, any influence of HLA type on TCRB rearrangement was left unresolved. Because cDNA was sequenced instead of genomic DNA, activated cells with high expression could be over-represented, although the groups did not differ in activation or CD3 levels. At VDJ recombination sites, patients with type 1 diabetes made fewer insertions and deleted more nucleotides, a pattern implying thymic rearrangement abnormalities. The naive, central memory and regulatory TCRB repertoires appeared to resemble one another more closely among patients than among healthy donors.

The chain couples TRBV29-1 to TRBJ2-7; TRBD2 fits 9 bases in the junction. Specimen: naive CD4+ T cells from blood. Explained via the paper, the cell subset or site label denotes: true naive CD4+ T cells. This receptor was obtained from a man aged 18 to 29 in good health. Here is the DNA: TGCAGCGTTGAAAATAGCGGGAGTTACGAGCAGTACTTC. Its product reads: CSVENSGSYEQYF.